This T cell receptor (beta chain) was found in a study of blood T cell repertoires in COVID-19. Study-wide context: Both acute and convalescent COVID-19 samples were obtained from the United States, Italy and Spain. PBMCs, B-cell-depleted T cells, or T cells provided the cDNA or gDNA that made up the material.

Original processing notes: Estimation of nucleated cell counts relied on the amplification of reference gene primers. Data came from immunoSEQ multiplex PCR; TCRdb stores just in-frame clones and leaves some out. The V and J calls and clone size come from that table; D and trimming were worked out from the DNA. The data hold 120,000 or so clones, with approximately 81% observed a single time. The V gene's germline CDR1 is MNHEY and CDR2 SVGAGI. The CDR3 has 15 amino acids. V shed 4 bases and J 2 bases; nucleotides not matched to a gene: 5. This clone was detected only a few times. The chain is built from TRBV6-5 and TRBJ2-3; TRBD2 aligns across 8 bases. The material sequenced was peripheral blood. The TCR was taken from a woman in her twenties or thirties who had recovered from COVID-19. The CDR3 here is CASSSLAGSTDTQYF. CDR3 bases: TGTGCCAGCAGTTCTTTAGCGGGGTCCACAGATACGCAGTATTTT.